A single sample gave rise to the 13 T cell receptor beta chains below, sequenced in a study of vaccination effects on CD4 cells after COVID-19. Sequenced by immunoSEQ multiplex PCR; TCRdb stores in-frame clones only, minus some. The data show about 57,000 clones, with under 85% seen just once and 3.5% to 5.5% held by the top ten. These TCRs are of unknown antigen specificity. Scientists isolated CD4+ T cells after a roughly 9-day culture period ended. Two-dose vaccination with either BNT162b2 or mRNA-1273 was given to the participants. Sequencing used CD4+ T cells from PBMCs cultured without peptide, obtained after COVID-19 vaccination. The receptors were gathered from a human donor who received a COVID-19 vaccine.

The V call is TRBV7-9, the J call TRBJ1-4; TRBD1 matches at 10 bases. The CDR3 sequence is 16 residues long. V gave up 5 bases and J gave up 3 bases; unmatched junction bases: 6. CDR1 and CDR2 (germline): SEHNR, FQNEAQ (reference sequence). CDR3 amino acids: CASSPGQGLANEKLFF. The CDR3 nucleotides are TGTGCCAGCAGCCCGGGACAGGGGTTGGCTAATGAAAAACTGTTTTTT. The full variable domain, its missing parts supplied by reference TRBV7-9 and TRBJ1-4, is DTGVSQNPRHKITKRGQNVTFRCDPISEHNRLYWYRQTLGQGPEFLTYFQNEAQLEKSRLLSDRFSAERPKGSFSTLEIQRTEQGDSAMYLCASSPGQGLANEKLFFGSGTQLSVL.

V usage is TRBV30 and J usage is TRBJ2-2, with TRBD2 identical over 7 bases. The germline V gene has CDR1 GTSNPN and CDR2 SVGIG (reference sequence). V dropped 0 bases and J dropped 6; count of bases not matched to a gene: 7. The CDR3 loop spans 15 amino acids. The CDR3 reads CAWSVLERDAGELFF. Written as DNA, the CDR3 is TGTGCCTGGAGTGTACTCGAGCGGGACGCCGGGGAGCTGTTTTTT.

The chain couples TRBV20-1 to TRBJ2-7; 7 positions match TRBD2. The CDR3 covers 12 residues. Germline CDR1 is DFQATT and CDR2 is SNEGSKA (reference sequence). Trimming removed 3 bases from V and 5 bases from J; junction bases left unmatched: 4. The DNA of the CDR3 is TGCAGTGCTAGTGGGGGGGTTAACGAGCAGTACTTC. Its translation: CSASGGVNEQYF.

This rearrangement joins TRBV19 to TRBJ1-4; D is perhaps TRBD1 (6 bases). This CDR3 spans 16 amino acids. V was pared by 4 bases and J by 1 base, with 13 bases between. From germline, CDR1 is LNHDA and CDR2 SQIVND (reference sequence). CDR3 in amino acids: CASSTHSQGTNEKLFF. CDR3 nucleotide sequence: TGTGCCAGTAGTACCCATTCACAGGGAACTAATGAAAAACTGTTTTTT. The complete variable domain, with remaining parts taken from reference TRBV19 and TRBJ1-4, reads DGGITQSPKYLFRKEGQNVTLSCEQNLNHDAMYWYRQDPGQGLRLIYYSQIVNDFQKGDIAEGYSVSREKKESFPLTVTSAQKNPTAFYLCASSTHSQGTNEKLFFGSGTQLSVL.

This clone was seen only a few times. This sequence joins TRBV7-9 and TRBJ1-2; D remains ambiguous. V was cut by 3 bases and J by 3 bases, with 5 bases left in between. CDR1 is SEHNR, CDR2 FQNEAQ, per germline (reference sequence). CDR3 length: 12 amino acids. CDR3 residues: CASSFVYYGYTF. CDR3 bases: TGTGCCAGCAGCTTCGTATACTATGGCTACACCTTC.

V usage is TRBV24-1 and J usage is TRBJ2-5; 10 bases match TRBD1. Germline lookup yields CDR1 KGHDR and CDR2 SFDVKD. The trim removed 5 bases at V and 2 bases at J, leaving 10 bases unmatched. This CDR3 is 17 amino acids long. The CDR3 nucleotides read TGTGCCACCAGTGCGTTGGGGGACAGGGGATCGCAAGAGACCCAGTACTTC. Protein product: CATSALGDRGSQETQYF.

The chain recombines TRBV4-2 with TRBJ2-7; D unresolved. Germline assignment: CDR1 LGHNA and CDR2 YNFKEQ. CDR3 length: 15 amino acids. V lost 0 bases and J 1 base, leaving 10 bases between the germline ends. CDR3 in DNA: TGTGCCAGCAGCCAAGATAGACTGGCGTCCTACGAGCAGTACTTC. Translation gives CASSQDRLASYEQYF.

This rearrangement joins TRBV6-5 to TRBJ1-5, with D possibly TRBD1 on 5 matching bases. V was clipped by 6 bases and J by 1 base, with 7 bases between them. CDR3 length: 13 residues. Germline V gives CDR1 MNHEY, CDR2 SVGAGI. For the CDR3, the DNA is TGTGCCAGCAGGCCAGGGAGCAATCAGCCCCAGCATTTT. Translated, it gives CASRPGSNQPQHF.

The chain has TRBV12-3 or TRBV12-4 and TRBJ1-1, with D perhaps matching TRBD1 (6 bases). Trimming pared 3 bases from V and 5 bases from J, leaving 10 bases between. The CDR3 is 13 residues long. CDR3 amino acids: CASSFSRGTEAFF. The CDR3 nucleotides read TGTGCCAGCAGTTTCTCCAGGGGTACTGAAGCTTTCTTT.

V and J are TRBV4-1 and TRBJ1-5; D gene unclear. V dropped 1 base and J dropped 4 bases, with 8 bases sitting between them. Germline CDR1 and CDR2: MGHRA and YSYEKL. This CDR3 region has 14 residues. CDR3 sequence reads: CASSQVGLNQPQHF. The DNA for the CDR3 is TGCGCCAGCAGCCAAGTTGGACTTAATCAGCCCCAGCATTTT.

This clone was detected only once. The genes are TRBV19 and TRBJ1-4; 7 bases match TRBD1. The CDR3 totals 15 residues. Losses at the gene ends were 5 bases for V and 4 bases for J; bases not matched to a gene: 7. Germline assignment: CDR1 LNHDA and CDR2 SQIVND (reference sequence). CDR3: CASSPRQGLNEKLFF. Here the CDR3 DNA reads TGTGCCAGTAGTCCTCGACAGGGCCTTAATGAAAAACTGTTTTTT.

The chain links TRBV30 to TRBJ2-1; TRBD2 matches at 8 bases. The CDR3 extends over 15 amino acids. CDR1 and CDR2 (germline): GTSNPN, SVGIG (reference sequence). The V gene end was trimmed by 4 bases and the J gene end by 4 bases; junction bases not matched to a gene: 9. The CDR3: CAWTLLAGPYNEQFF. CDR3 coding DNA: TGTGCCTGGACGCTCCTAGCGGGCCCTTACAATGAGCAGTTCTTC.

This chain connects TRBV12-5 to TRBJ1-5, with TRBD1 as a possible D gene (5 bases). Germline CDR1 and CDR2: LGHNT and FRNRAP. The V and J ends lost 2 bases and 12 bases respectively, with 11 bases between them. The CDR3 loop spans 12 amino acids. The DNA for the CDR3 is TGTGCTAGTGGTTTGACCGTACAGGTCCAGCATTTT. Its translation is CASGLTVQVQHF.